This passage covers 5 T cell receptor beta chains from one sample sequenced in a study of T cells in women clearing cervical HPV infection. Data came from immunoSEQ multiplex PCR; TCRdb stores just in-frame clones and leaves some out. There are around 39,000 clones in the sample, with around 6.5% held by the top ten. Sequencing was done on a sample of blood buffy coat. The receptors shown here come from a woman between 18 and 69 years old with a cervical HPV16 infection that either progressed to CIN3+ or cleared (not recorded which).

Partial CDR3 DNA: TGTGCCAGCAGCTTGGCGGGCGAG. Its protein is CASSLAGE. The full CDR3 protein is CASSLAGEQYF. The gene calls are TRBV5-4 and TRBJ2-7; D gene unclear. The read is 3 residues too short to cover the CDR3 end, so that end is filled in from the germline J gene. The V and J ends lost 0 bases and 6 bases respectively, with 4 bases between them. This CDR3 has 11 residues. Per germline, CDR1 SGHNT and CDR2 YYREEE (reference sequence).

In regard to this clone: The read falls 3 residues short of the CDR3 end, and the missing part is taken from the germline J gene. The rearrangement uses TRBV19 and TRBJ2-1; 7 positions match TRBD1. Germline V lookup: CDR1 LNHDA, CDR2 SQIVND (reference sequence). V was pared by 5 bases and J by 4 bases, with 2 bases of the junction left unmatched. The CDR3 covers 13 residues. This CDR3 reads CASSGTDYNEQFF. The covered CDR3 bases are TGTGCCAGTAGTGGGACAGATTACAATGAG.

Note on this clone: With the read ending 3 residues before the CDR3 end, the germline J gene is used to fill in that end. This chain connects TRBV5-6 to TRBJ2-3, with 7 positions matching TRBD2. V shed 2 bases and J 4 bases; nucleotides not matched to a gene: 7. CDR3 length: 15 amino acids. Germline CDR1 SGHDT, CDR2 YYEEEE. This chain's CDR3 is CASSFGAGDPDTQYF. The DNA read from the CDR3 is TGTGCCAGCAGCTTTGGTGCGGGGGATCCAGATACG.

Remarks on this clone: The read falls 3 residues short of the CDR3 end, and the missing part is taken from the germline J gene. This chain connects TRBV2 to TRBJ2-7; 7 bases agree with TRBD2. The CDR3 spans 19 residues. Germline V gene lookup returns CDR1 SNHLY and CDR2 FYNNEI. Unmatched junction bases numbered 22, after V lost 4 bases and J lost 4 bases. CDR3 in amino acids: CASSVWALDRASGDYEQYF. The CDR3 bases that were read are TGTGCCAGCAGTGTATGGGCATTGGATCGGGCTAGCGGAGATTACGAG. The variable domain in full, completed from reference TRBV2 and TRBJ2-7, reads EPEVTQTPSHQVTQMGQEVILRCVPISNHLYFYWYRQILGQKVEFLVSFYNNEISEKSEIFDDQFSVERPDGSNFTLKIRSTKLEDSAMYFCASSVWALDRASGDYEQYFGPGTRLTVT.

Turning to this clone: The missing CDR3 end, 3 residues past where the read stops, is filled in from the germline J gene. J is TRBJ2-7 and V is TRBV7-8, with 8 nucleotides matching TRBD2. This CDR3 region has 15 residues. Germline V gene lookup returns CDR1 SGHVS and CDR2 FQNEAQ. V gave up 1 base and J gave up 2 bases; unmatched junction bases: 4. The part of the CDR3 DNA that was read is TGTGCCAGCAGCTTAGTGGGGACTAGTACCTACGAG. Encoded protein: CASSLVGTSTYE. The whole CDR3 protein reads CASSLVGTSTYEQYF.